The entry below describes one T cell receptor (beta chain). This clone has only one observation. The specificity of this receptor is unknown. Germline is not matched at one junction end, which may reflect a read error. Libraries were constructed by the immunoSEQ multiplex PCR assay. For the multiplex PCR, a mixture combining 60 forward primers for TCR Vbeta segments and 13 reverse primers for TCR Jbeta segments was used. A multiplex PCR assay on genomic DNA amplified the CDR3 region of rearranged TCR beta genes. The amplified TCR beta libraries were sequenced on the Illumina HiSeq System as 87-base-pair reads. Under the source paper's analysis protocol: In a later analysis, approximately 74 million unique TCR beta chains were counted across the 690 or so repertoires, and about 9.9 million of these chains were shared by at least two donors. Raw reads were error-corrected and collapsed into unique sequences by a nearest-neighbor algorithm in which closely related sequences were merged to remove PCR and sequencing errors. Alignment of CDR3 sequences to IMGT reference sequences was used to assign V, D and J gene segments. For a sequence to be retained, a match of at least six nucleotides to both a V gene segment and a J gene segment was required. A rearrangement was called productive if the CDR3 had no stop codons and remained in frame with V and J, and every other rearrangement was called non-productive. Following IMGT convention, CDR3 was defined as the stretch from the second conserved V-encoded cysteine up to the conserved J-encoded phenylalanine. The earlier analysis of fewer than 750 of the donors excluded sequences that lacked an unambiguous match to a single V gene segment. An earlier analysis of fewer than 750 of the donors classified V segments as functional when productive rearrangements were above 56.7% and as segregating when the standard deviation between donors was above 5%. A statistical classification framework was built to diagnose cytomegalovirus status from the catalog of TCR beta chain sequences. In a later analysis, V and J genes were assigned by comparing TCR nucleotide sequences against IMGT/GENE-DB human TR gene sequences. In a later analysis, CDR3 sequences and most-parsimonious VDJ recombination scenarios were assigned using the TCRdist pipeline. In a later analysis, each TCR beta chain was defined by its CDR3 amino acid sequence together with its V-gene family, and reads without a unique V-gene family were excluded. To address suspected cross-contamination and a sequencing artifact, a later analysis removed around 590 highly shared, low-generation-probability nucleotide sequences. A later analysis calculated a clonal expansion index for each public chain from normalized within-repertoire ranks of inferred template counts. In a later analysis, generation probabilities were computed using a VDJ recombination model fitted to out-of-frame rearrangements, and the results were checked against IGoR. Hypergeometric tests were used in a later analysis to score TCR-TCR, TCR-HLA and TCR-CMV co-occurrence, with a repertoire-size bias correction applied to the TCR pairs. To estimate false discovery rates, a later analysis permuted the HLA or CMV assignments 20 times. A later analysis grouped co-occurring TCRs with DBSCAN, adding TCRdist sequence similarity when clustering within HLA-allele-positive subsets. Repertoires with fewer than 30,000 or more than 120,000 public chains were left out of co-occurrence clustering, as were several repertoires with anomalous nucleotide sharing. TCRdb provides this immuneACCESS table in a form limited to in-frame rearrangements. Some clones are lacking; in checked studies, under half of them reflect an unresolved V gene, and why the rest are absent is not known. From that table come the V and J calls and clone size; the DNA was used to work out D and trimming. A total of about 130,000 clones appear in this sample, over 75% of them only once. The ten largest make up more than 3% of the sample.

The cohort was made up of approximately 670 healthy bone marrow donors. Cohort members were all nominally healthy when sampled, although unrecorded immune exposures were likely present. The donor was CMV seropositive and belonged to the group of 250 to 300 seropositive cohort members. A peripheral blood sample was collected from each donor, and TCR beta sequencing was performed on peripheral blood mononuclear cells. Genomic DNA was extracted from the blood cell samples with the Qiagen DNeasy Blood Extraction Kit. CDR1 and CDR2, looked up from the germline V gene (reference sequence), are SEHNR and FQNEAQ. The CDR3, cysteine through phenylalanine, is 17 amino acids long. Only the CDR3 DNA stays, 51 bases, in frame from base 1. This sample was taken from a study of cytomegalovirus exposure and HLA in healthy donors (dated by TCRdb to between 2016 and 2019). Some background on the complete study: An earlier analysis of roughly 570 of the donors reported about 260 Gb of sequence data and around 100 million unique TCR beta sequences obtained from around 180 million T cells. An early release covering 500 to 750 HLA-typed donors comprised approximately 290 gigabases of sequencing data and approximately 80 million unique TCR sequences. The genetic ancestry cluster associated with self-reported Caucasian donors included over 65% of the roughly 400 genotyped donors. The study aimed to test whether signatures of past pathogen exposure could be identified by cataloging public T cell receptors. The study profiled the T cell repertoires of 500 to 800 subjects by immunosequencing and related them to cytomegalovirus serostatus. A separate validation cohort of more than 100 different subjects was used in addition to the approximately 610-subject first cohort. The study combined high-throughput TCR immunosequencing, statistical association of individual TCRs with disease status, and machine learning to predict cytomegalovirus infection status. To study patterns of TCR occurrence, a later analysis re-analyzed previously published TCR beta repertoires from more than 550 donors and added high-resolution HLA genotyping. In the later analysis, no new phenotypic data were used to find candidate immune exposures; instead, reliance was placed on TCR beta sequences and their occurrence across donors. To decide whether each TCR beta V gene segment behaved as functional or pseudogenic, an earlier analysis of some 570 of the donors relied on high-throughput TCR beta sequencing. Donor age, sex, ethnicity and CMV serostatus were compiled together with the repertoire data. Genome-wide SNP genotypes for about 65% of the 666 donors were used in a later genetic analysis, which treated that subset as a discovery cohort. All discovery cohort repertoires had been generated using a single sequencing platform. HLA typing covered class I and class II loci at four-digit resolution. The number of typed donors differed by locus: about 620-640 for A, B, C, DRB1 and DQB1; some 500 for DQA1; over 600 for DPA1; and some 430 for DPB1. Four to six DR-DQ haplotypes were handled as single units for association and clustering because linkage in the cohort was strong. Among a few hundred genotyped donors of the cohort, an average of approximately 240,000 unique TCR beta nucleotide sequences were sequenced per donor, around 20% of them non-productive. Summary of the overall study and its limitations: A later analysis reported that several top co-occurrence clusters appeared linked to parvovirus B19, influenza, CMV and Epstein-Barr virus. The cohort was sequenced for TCR beta chains only, and without alpha or paired-chain data the features that could be detected were limited. Most TCR sequences were seen in very few donors, while some public TCRs were found in many individuals. Broadly in line with IMGT annotations, most TCR beta V segments showed up in productive rearrangements about 87% or about 30% of the time in an earlier analysis of approximately 600 of the donors. The classifier was reported to diagnose cytomegalovirus status with high specificity and sensitivity in both the original cohort and the validation cohort. In a later analysis, HLA-associated TCR beta chains were found to be more clonally expanded and to have lower generation probabilities than equally common non-associated chains. Assigning TCR associations to individual alleles was difficult when HLA alleles, especially DR and DQ, strongly co-occurred. A later analysis found that most CMV-associated TCR beta chains appeared HLA-restricted, with HLA associations seemingly driven largely by CMV exposure. The authors suggested that the approach could potentially be generalized to other disease states and immunological phenotypes. Because HLA typing was missing for some donors at each locus, association tests included only the typed subset. Because the 87-base-pair reads could not distinguish some IMGT-functional V segments, including TRBV6-2 and TRBV6-3, those segments were excluded. Compared with the 666-donor mean, donors in an Asian-associated ancestry cluster had fewer N-insertions in productive TCRs, according to a later genetic analysis. Because counts were too low, fewer than 20 rarely observed V segments, including chromosome 9 orphons, were excluded from the earlier analysis of a few hundred of the donors. Correlated functional status among segregating V segments might be attributable to linkage disequilibrium, but an unknown experimental factor could not be ruled out. Three of the identified cytomegalovirus-associated TCR beta chains were confirmed in vitro to be specific for cytomegalovirus antigens. Immune exposure information for the cohort was limited to CMV serostatus. A cluster of highly shared sequence variants was judged likely to represent a technical artifact of the sequencing pipeline. The study gave a list of under 200 TCR beta chains associated with cytomegalovirus. According to a later analysis, TCR association rates differed among HLA loci, with DRB1 alleles showing the most associated TCRs and HLA-C alleles showing the fewest. A later analysis associated 16,951 TCR beta sequences with specific HLA alleles at a false discovery rate of 0.05. A further reported finding was that TCR beta sequences accurately predicted the HLA-A and HLA-B alleles for most subjects in the first cohort. The presence/absence analyses assumed that sequencing depth was roughly uniform across donors, and that assumption may not be true. An association between a missense DCLRE1C variant and V-gene and J-gene trimming of TCR beta chains was found in a later genetic analysis and replicated in an independent cohort.

Sequencing input: PBMCs. The chain couples TRBV7-9 to TRBJ2-7, with 9 middle bases fitting TRBD2. This sequence was found in a man between 18 and 29 years old in good health and CMV-seropositive. The CDR3 reads CSSSYSFIAGEAYEQYF. At the DNA level, the sequence is TGTTCCAGCAGCTACTCGTTTATAGCGGGGGAAGCCTACGAGCAGTACTTC. The entire variable domain, with the stretches around the CDR3 drawn from the reference TRBV7-9 and TRBJ2-7 proteins, is DTGVSQNPRHKITKRGQNVTFRCDPISEHNRLYWYRQTLGQGPEFLTYFQNEAQLEKSRLLSDRFSAERPKGSFSTLEIQRTEQGDSAMYLCSSSYSFIAGEAYEQYFGPGTRLTVT.